The 22 T cell receptor beta chains listed next were all sequenced from one sample in a study of blood T cell repertoires in COVID-19. TCRdb's table, derived via immunoSEQ multiplex PCR, lists solely in-frame clones and lacks some. Among 400,000 or so clones listed, around nine tenths were seen once. Source material: peripheral blood. These receptors originate from a human donor in a cohort sampled during active COVID-19.

The V call is TRBV28, the J call TRBJ1-2; D gene ambiguous. CDR1 is MDHEN, CDR2 SYDVKM, per germline. The CDR3 runs 12 residues. Trimming cost V 10 bases and J 6 bases, with 15 bases left between them. CDR3 nucleotide sequence: TGTGCCATCGCGAGGGAGGGCCATGGCTACACCTTC. The encoded protein is CAIAREGHGYTF.

The V gene is TRBV7-2, the J gene TRBJ2-1; D is possibly TRBD2 (6 bases). This CDR3 region has 14 residues. The V and J ends lost 0 bases and 7 bases respectively, with 10 bases between them. Germline values: CDR1 SGHTA, CDR2 FQGNSA. CDR3 region: CASSLAGGGNEQFF. The CDR3 bases are TGTGCCAGCAGCTTAGCGGGGGGAGGAAATGAGCAGTTCTTC.

The chain joins TRBV6-5 to TRBJ1-2, with TRBD1 matching 10 bases. CDR3 size: 14 residues. The V gene end was trimmed by 5 bases and the J gene end by 10 bases; junction bases not matched to a gene: 10. The V gene's germline CDR1 is MNHEY and CDR2 SVGAGI. The CDR3, as DNA: TGTGCCAGCAGTCGCTACCGGGACAGGGGTGACTACACCTTC. It translates to CASSRYRDRGDYTF.

For the CDR3, the DNA is TGCGCCAGCAGCTTGGGGGGGTCGACAGGCAACAAAGGCTACACCTTC. Its translation is CASSLGGSTGNKGYTF. This chain connects TRBV5-1 to TRBJ1-2, with a possible D match to TRBD1 (6 bases). The V gene's germline CDR1 is SGHRS and CDR2 YFSETQ. The length of the CDR3 is 16 residues. Trimming pared 0 bases from V and 8 bases from J, leaving 20 bases between.

The chain carries TRBV28 and TRBJ2-1, with TRBD2 identical over 11 bases. This CDR3 has 17 residues. Germline CDR1 and CDR2: MDHEN and SYDVKM. V was clipped by 4 bases and J by 4 bases; unmatched bases: 9. The CDR3: CASSSPGLAVPYNEQFF. The CDR3 bases are TGTGCCAGCAGTTCACCGGGACTAGCGGTCCCTTACAATGAGCAGTTCTTC.

The rearrangement uses TRBV2 and TRBJ1-5; no clear D. The CDR3 runs to 15 residues. Per the germline V gene, CDR1 is SNHLY and CDR2 is FYNNEI. V lost 4 bases and J 1 base, leaving 11 bases between the germline ends. The CDR3 protein is CASSARYLSNQPQHF. The CDR3 DNA reads TGTGCCAGCAGTGCTAGATACCTGAGCAATCAGCCCCAGCATTTT.

V usage is TRBV28 and J usage is TRBJ2-7; TRBD1 agrees at 7 bases. This CDR3 region has 15 residues. Germline V gene data show CDR1 as MDHEN and CDR2 as SYDVKM. V shed 3 bases, J shed 6 bases, and the junction held 11 bases outside the gene matches. The CDR3 nucleotides read TGTGCCAGCAGTTTTTTAGCAGGGGGTGTCGGCGAGCAGTACTTC. It translates to CASSFLAGGVGEQYF.

The CDR3, as DNA: TGTGCCAGCAGGGTTGGGACAGCGGTGAACACTGAAGCTTTCTTT. This translates into CASRVGTAVNTEAFF. The chain links TRBV2 to TRBJ1-1; TRBD1 agrees at 7 bases. The CDR3 sequence is 15 residues long. Germline V gene lookup returns CDR1 SNHLY and CDR2 FYNNEI. V lost 6 bases and J lost 0; bases outside the gene matches: 7.

This clone was found once. The chain uses TRBV18 and TRBJ2-2; D remains ambiguous. Trimming took 4 bases from V and 4 from J, leaving 10 bases between them. CDR3 length: 14 amino acids. The V gene's germline CDR1 is KGHSH and CDR2 LQKENI. The CDR3 is CASSLEMRTGELFF. The CDR3 nucleotides read TGTGCCAGCTCACTAGAGATGCGCACCGGGGAGCTGTTTTTT.

The chain is built from TRBV3-1 (or the pseudogene TRBV3-2) and TRBJ2-5; 9 nucleotides align to TRBD2. From germline, CDR1 is LGHDT and CDR2 YNNKEL (reference sequence). J was trimmed by 2 bases and V by 0 bases; bases with no gene match: 7. This CDR3 region has 17 residues. In nucleotides, the CDR3 is TGTGCCAGCAGCCAAGATCGGCTAGCGGGATTGCAAGAGACCCAGTACTTC. Translation gives CASSQDRLAGLQETQYF.

This chain connects TRBV9 to TRBJ2-3; D is uncertain. Trimming stripped 3 bases from V and 2 bases from J, with 10 bases between. Germline V gene lookup returns CDR1 SGDLS and CDR2 YYNGEE. The CDR3 has 14 amino acids. CDR3 in amino acids: CASSALPSTDTQYF. The CDR3 DNA sequence: TGTGCCAGCAGCGCCCTTCCCTCCACAGATACGCAGTATTTT.

The rearrangement uses TRBV9 and TRBJ2-7; 7 nucleotides agree with TRBD1. Germline-derived CDR1 and CDR2 are SGDLS and YYNGEE. The CDR3 is made up of 17 amino acids. J gave up 2 bases and V 4 bases, and 15 bases lay outside the gene matches. This chain's CDR3 is CASSPTGTVTSTYEQYF. CDR3 sequence (DNA): TGTGCCAGCAGCCCGACCGGGACAGTTACCTCAACCTACGAGCAGTACTTC. The entire variable domain, with the rest obtained from reference TRBV9 and TRBJ2-7, is as follows: DSGVTQTPKHLITATGQRVTLRCSPRSGDLSVYWYQQSLDQGLQFLIQYYNGEERAKGNILERFSAQQFPDLHSELNLSSLELGDSALYFCASSPTGTVTSTYEQYFGPGTRLTVT.

This clone was recorded once. The rearrangement joins TRBV25-1 to TRBJ1-3; D is possibly TRBD1 (5 bases). V was shortened by 4 bases and J by 4 bases, with 11 bases between the two germline ends. Germline V lookup: CDR1 MGHDK, CDR2 SYGVNS. The CDR3 spans 14 residues. The CDR3 sequence is CASSVAGHGNTIYF. The CDR3 bases are TGTGCCAGCAGTGTAGCAGGGCACGGAAACACCATATATTTT.

The genes are TRBV5-1 and TRBJ2-3; TRBD2 agrees at 8 bases. V lost 3 bases and J lost 2; bases outside the gene matches: 8. This CDR3 has 16 amino acids. The germline CDR1 and CDR2 sequences are SGHRS and YFSETQ. The CDR3, as DNA: TGCGCCAGCAGCTCGGCCCATAGCGGGAACACAGATACGCAGTATTTT. The encoded protein is CASSSAHSGNTDTQYF.

The chain recombines TRBV10-3 with TRBJ1-4; weak D call: TRBD1 (6 bases). CDR3 length: 13 residues. Trimming stripped 6 bases from V and 6 bases from J, with 11 bases between. From germline, CDR1 is ENHRY and CDR2 SYGVKD. The CDR3 is CAIRAPGDEKLFF. The CDR3 DNA follows: TGTGCCATCAGGGCCCCAGGGGATGAAAAACTGTTTTTT.

The genes are TRBV29-1 and TRBJ1-2; 7 bases agree with TRBD1. The CDR3 extends over 11 amino acids. V shed 7 bases and J 3 bases; nucleotides not matched to a gene: 2. The germline V gene encodes CDR1 SQVTM and CDR2 ANQGSEA. CDR3 sequence (DNA): TGCAGCGCCGGACAGGACTATGGCTACACCTTC. The encoded protein is CSAGQDYGYTF. Drawing the rest from reference TRBV29-1 and TRBJ1-2, the complete variable domain is SAVISQKPSRDICQRGTSLTIQCQVDSQVTMMFWYRQQPGQSLTLIATANQGSEATYESGFVIDKFPISRPNLTFSTLTVSNMSPEDSSIYLCSAGQDYGYTFGSGTRLTVV.

The rearrangement uses TRBV5-8 and TRBJ1-4, with 10 bases fitting TRBD1. Germline trimming cut 4 bases from V and 5 bases from J; bases unmatched to any gene: 8. Per the germline V gene, CDR1 is SGHTS and CDR2 is YDEGEE. CDR3 length: 16 amino acids. The CDR3: CASSVDRGPGNEKLFF. The CDR3 DNA reads TGTGCCAGCAGCGTTGACAGGGGGCCTGGAAATGAAAAACTGTTTTTT.

The rearrangement uses TRBV28 and TRBJ2-3; 7 nucleotides line up with TRBD2. The germline V gene encodes CDR1 MDHEN and CDR2 SYDVKM. The CDR3 extends over 15 amino acids. The V gene end was trimmed by 3 bases and the J gene end by 6 bases; junction bases not matched to a gene: 9. CDR3 DNA: TGTGCCAGCAGTTTTAGGTGGGAGGGCCCGGATACGCAGTATTTT. Its protein is CASSFRWEGPDTQYF.

On this clone itself: A much larger clone is a single base away; this may be a read error. The gene calls are TRBV6-4 and TRBJ2-6; perhaps TRBD1 as D (5 bases). CDR3 size: 15 residues. Germline V lookup: CDR1 MRHNA, CDR2 SNTAGT. V lost 2 bases, J lost 0 bases, and 5 bases lay in between. CDR3 amino acids: CASSDRGSGANVLTF. As DNA, the CDR3 is TGTGCCAGCAGTGACAGGGGCTCTGGGGCCAACGTCCTGACTTTC.

The rearrangement links TRBV7-8 to TRBJ2-3; tentative D call: TRBD2 (6 bases). This CDR3 is built from 15 residues. V lost 8 bases and J lost 2, with 17 bases in between. Germline loops: CDR1 SGHVS, CDR2 FQNEAQ. The CDR3: CASRKERASTDTQYF. The CDR3 DNA is TGTGCCAGCCGGAAGGAGCGGGCCTCCACAGATACGCAGTATTTT.

For this clone: An end of the junction does not agree with germline; a read error may underlie this. The chain combines TRBV5-4 with TRBJ2-7; 13 positions match TRBD2. There are 12 residues in the CDR3. Germline V gene sequence: CDR1 SGHNT, CDR2 YYREEE (reference sequence). CDR3 loop: CASSPGLAGETF. Here the CDR3 DNA reads TGTGCCAGCAGCCCTGGACTAGCGGGGGAAACCTTC.

The V gene is TRBV2, the J gene TRBJ1-5; D uncertain. V gave up 3 bases and J gave up 3 bases, with 6 bases separating them. This CDR3 has 13 residues. The germline V gene has CDR1 SNHLY and CDR2 FYNNEI. CDR3 protein: CASSDRFNQPQHF. In DNA, the CDR3 is TGTGCCAGCAGTGACAGATTCAATCAGCCCCAGCATTTT.